This record covers a single T cell receptor (beta chain). It lacks a known antigen. The input lacks base qualities; no much larger clone sits a single base away. The cohort was made up of around 720 healthy bone marrow donors. Cohort members were all nominally healthy when sampled, although unrecorded immune exposures were likely present. The donor was CMV seropositive and was included in the group of approximately 300 seropositive cohort members. Every donor gave a peripheral blood sample, and the peripheral blood mononuclear cells from that sample were used for TCR beta sequencing. The Qiagen DNeasy Blood Extraction Kit was used to extract genomic DNA from the blood cell samples. Trimming at the junction amounts to 0 bases on V and 2 bases on J, and the germline ends lie 18 bases apart. The CDR3 covers 18 residues, taking in both the cysteine and the phenylalanine. Only the CDR3 DNA stays, 54 bases, in frame from base 1. Per the germline V gene, SGHTS is the CDR1 and YDEGEE is the CDR2.

The sample is drawn from a study of cytomegalovirus exposure and HLA in healthy donors (dated by TCRdb to 2016 to 2017). About the full investigation: An earlier analysis of fewer than 750 of the donors reported under 300 Gb of sequence data and 117 million unique TCR beta sequences obtained from 150 million to 200 million T cells. About 310 gigabases of sequencing data and approximately 85 million unique TCR sequences were included in an early release covering roughly 700 HLA-typed donors. Of the 398 genotyped donors, roughly 76% were placed in the genetic ancestry cluster associated with self-reported Caucasian donors. The aim of the study was to test whether cataloging public T cell receptors could identify signatures of past pathogen exposure. Using immunosequencing, the study profiled T cell repertoires from around 670 subjects and related those repertoires to cytomegalovirus serostatus. Besides the first cohort of more than 650 subjects, a separate validation cohort made up of over 95 different subjects was used. High-throughput TCR immunosequencing, statistical association of individual TCRs with disease status, and machine learning were combined to predict cytomegalovirus infection status. To study patterns of TCR occurrence, a later analysis re-analyzed previously published TCR beta repertoires from around 700 donors and added high-resolution HLA genotyping. The later analysis used no new phenotypic data to find candidate immune exposures, relying instead on TCR beta sequences and their occurrence across donors. An earlier analysis of around 580 of the donors used high-throughput TCR beta sequencing to judge whether each TCR beta V gene segment behaved as functional or pseudogenic. Donor age, sex, ethnicity and CMV serostatus were compiled together with the repertoire data. In a later genetic analysis, genome-wide SNP genotypes for about 65% of the roughly 700 donors were used, and that subset was treated as a discovery cohort. Every discovery cohort repertoire had been produced on one sequencing platform. Class I and class II HLA loci were covered by the typing at four-digit resolution. The number of donors typed differed by locus, with about 629-640 for A, B, C, DRB1 and DQB1, roughly 520 for DQA1, under 610 for DPA1, and some 450 for DPB1. Roughly five DR-DQ haplotypes were handled as single units for association and clustering, since linkage in the cohort was strong. Among under 450 genotyped donors of the cohort, an average of around 240,000 unique TCR beta nucleotide sequences were sequenced per donor, roughly 20% of them non-productive.

Paper-wide results and their limitations: According to a later analysis, parvovirus B19, influenza, CMV and Epstein-Barr virus appeared linked to several top co-occurrence clusters. Specific HLA alleles were associated with roughly 16,000 TCR beta sequences at a false discovery rate of 0.05 in a later analysis. According to a later analysis, most CMV-associated TCR beta chains appeared to be HLA-restricted, and the HLA associations seemed to be driven largely by CMV exposure. V-gene and J-gene trimming of TCR beta chains was associated with a missense DCLRE1C variant in a later genetic analysis, and the association was replicated in an independent cohort. According to a later analysis, TCR association rates differed among HLA loci, with DRB1 alleles showing the most associated TCRs and HLA-C alleles showing the fewest. Presence/absence analyses assumed roughly uniform sequencing depth across donors, an assumption that may not hold. Assigning TCR associations to individual alleles was difficult when HLA alleles, especially DR and DQ, strongly co-occurred. In both the original and validation cohorts, the classifier was reported to diagnose cytomegalovirus status with high specificity and sensitivity. Most TCR sequences were observed very rarely across donors, whereas some public TCRs were present in many individuals. The cohort was sequenced for TCR beta chains only, and without alpha or paired-chain data the features that could be detected were limited. A later analysis found that HLA-associated TCR beta chains were more clonally expanded and had lower generation probabilities than equally common non-associated chains. Some IMGT-functional V segments, including TRBV6-2 and TRBV6-3, could not be told apart with the 87-base-pair reads, so those segments were excluded. The study listed 170 or so TCR beta chains as associated with cytomegalovirus. A further reported finding was that TCR beta sequences accurately predicted the HLA-A and HLA-B alleles for most subjects in the first cohort. It was suggested by the authors that the approach could potentially be generalized to other disease states and immunological phenotypes. A few of the identified cytomegalovirus-associated TCR beta chains were confirmed in vitro to be specific for cytomegalovirus antigens. In an earlier analysis of fewer than 700 of the donors, most TCR beta V segments appeared in productive rearrangements about 87% or about 30% of the time, broadly matching IMGT annotations. HLA typing was unavailable for some donors at each locus, so association tests used only the typed subset. Correlated functional status among segregating V segments might reflect linkage disequilibrium, but an unknown experimental factor could not be ruled out. In a later genetic analysis, fewer N-insertions in productive TCRs were reported among donors in an Asian-associated ancestry cluster than the roughly 640-donor mean. A cluster of highly shared sequence variants was judged likely to be a technical artifact of the sequencing pipeline. The earlier analysis of approximately 560 of the donors excluded 15 to 20 rarely observed V segments, including chromosome 9 orphons, because counts were too low. CMV serostatus was the only immune exposure information available for the cohort.

Libraries were prepared through the immunoSEQ multiplex PCR assay. For the multiplex PCR, a mixture combining 60 forward primers for TCR Vbeta segments and 13 reverse primers for TCR Jbeta segments was used. Amplification of the CDR3 region of rearranged TCR beta genes was performed with a multiplex PCR assay on genomic DNA. The Illumina HiSeq System was used to sequence the amplified TCR beta libraries as 87-base-pair reads. Per the authors' processing: In a later analysis, 77 million or so unique TCR beta chains were counted across the 500 to 700 repertoires, and roughly 11 million of these chains were shared by at least two donors. Raw reads were error-corrected and collapsed into unique sequences by a nearest-neighbor algorithm in which closely related sequences were merged to remove PCR and sequencing errors. V, D and J gene segments were assigned by aligning CDR3 sequences to IMGT reference sequences. Each retained sequence needed at least a six-nucleotide match to both a V gene segment and a J gene segment. A rearrangement was called productive if the CDR3 had no stop codons and remained in frame with V and J, and every other rearrangement was called non-productive. Following IMGT convention, CDR3 was defined as the stretch from the second conserved V-encoded cysteine to the conserved J-encoded phenylalanine. The earlier analysis of some 580 of the donors excluded any sequence lacking an unambiguous match to a single V gene segment. An earlier analysis of several hundred of the donors called V segments functional above 56.7% productive rearrangements and segregating when the between-donor standard deviation exceeded 5%. A statistical classification framework was developed to diagnose cytomegalovirus status using the catalog of TCR beta chain sequences. V and J gene assignment, in a later analysis, came from comparing TCR nucleotide sequences with IMGT/GENE-DB human TR gene sequences. The TCRdist pipeline was used in a later analysis to assign CDR3 sequences and most-parsimonious VDJ recombination scenarios. In a later analysis, each TCR beta chain was defined by its CDR3 amino acid sequence together with its V-gene family, and reads lacking a unique V-gene family were excluded. To address suspected cross-contamination and a sequencing artifact, a later analysis removed under 600 highly shared, low-generation-probability nucleotide sequences. A later analysis calculated a clonal expansion index for each public chain from normalized within-repertoire ranks of inferred template counts. In a later analysis, generation probabilities were computed using a VDJ recombination model fitted to out-of-frame rearrangements, and the results were checked against IGoR. In a later analysis, hypergeometric tests were used to score TCR-TCR, TCR-HLA and TCR-CMV co-occurrence, with a repertoire-size bias correction applied to TCR pairs. False discovery rates were estimated in a later analysis by permuting HLA or CMV assignments 20 times. In a later analysis, co-occurring TCRs were grouped using DBSCAN, with TCRdist sequence similarity added in when clustering inside HLA-allele-positive subsets. Repertoires with fewer than 30,000 or more than 120,000 public chains were left out of co-occurrence clustering, as were five repertoires with anomalous nucleotide sharing. TCRdb took this table from immuneACCESS and kept in-frame rearrangements with V and J called. Such tables lack part of the clones; where checked against another copy, unresolved V genes explain under half of the gap, and the rest is unexplained. The V and J calls and clone size were taken over from that table, and D and trimming were inferred from the DNA. The sample table records around 150,000 clones; 65% to 90% of these occur just once. The biggest ten clones account for roughly 10% of the sample.

The receptor was isolated from a man in his fifties in good health and CMV-seropositive. The sample was PBMCs. The V and J segments used are TRBV5-8 and TRBJ1-5; the D gene remains uncertain. The CDR3 in this case is CASSLAPVVRVGNQPQHF. The sequence in DNA is TGTGCCAGCAGCTTGGCTCCCGTGGTGAGGGTTGGCAATCAGCCCCAGCATTTT.